Listed here is a single T cell receptor (beta chain). In the original processing: Amplification of reference gene primers provided the estimated nucleated cell counts. TCRdb keeps only in-frame clones here, not all; method: immunoSEQ multiplex PCR. That table is the source of V, J and clone size, and D and trimming were worked out from the DNA. This table holds some 170,000 clones, around 80% found once. Two negative PCRs, clearance, or symptom resolution characterized the recovered Cohort 3 donors. The data are from a study of blood T cell repertoires in COVID-19. Whole-study context: Nucleic acid was either cDNA or gDNA, and it came from T cells, B-cell-depleted T cells, or PBMCs.

V was clipped by 3 bases and J by 6 bases, with 9 bases between them. This CDR3 is built from 13 residues. In germline, CDR1 is LNHDA, CDR2 SQIVND (reference sequence). This clonotype was obtained from a man aged 50 or older who had recovered from COVID-19. This sequence joins TRBV19 and TRBJ1-5; a possible D gene is TRBD1 (5 bases). Material: PBMCs or T cells enriched from blood (not recorded which). The DNA of the CDR3 is TGTGCCAGTAGTATGGGGGGTCGTCAGCCCCAGCATTTT. It is translated as CASSMGGRQPQHF.